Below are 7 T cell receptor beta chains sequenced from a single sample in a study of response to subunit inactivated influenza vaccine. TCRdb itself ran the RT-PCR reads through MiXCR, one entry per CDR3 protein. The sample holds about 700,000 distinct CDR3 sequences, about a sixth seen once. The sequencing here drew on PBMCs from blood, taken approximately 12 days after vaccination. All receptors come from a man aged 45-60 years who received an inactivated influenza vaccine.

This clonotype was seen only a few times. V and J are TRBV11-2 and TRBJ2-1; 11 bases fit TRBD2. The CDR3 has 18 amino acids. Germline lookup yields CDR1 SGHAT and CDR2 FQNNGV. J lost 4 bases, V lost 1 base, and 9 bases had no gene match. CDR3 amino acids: CASSLVWLAGGHYNEQFF. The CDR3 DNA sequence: TGTGCCAGCAGCTTAGTTTGGCTAGCGGGGGGCCATTACAATGAGCAGTTCTTC.

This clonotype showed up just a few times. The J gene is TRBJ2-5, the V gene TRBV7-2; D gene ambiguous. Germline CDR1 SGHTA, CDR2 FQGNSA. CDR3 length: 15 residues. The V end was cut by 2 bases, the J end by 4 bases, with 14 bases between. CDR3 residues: CASSLNGVVSETQYF. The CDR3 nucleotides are TGTGCCAGCAGCTTAAATGGGGTAGTCTCAGAGACCCAGTACTTC.

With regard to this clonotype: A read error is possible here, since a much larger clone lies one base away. CDR3 sequence reads: CASRTSGYEQYF. The CDR3, as DNA: TGTGCCAGCAGGACTAGCGGCTACGAGCAGTACTTC. This sequence joins TRBV2 and TRBJ2-7, with 9 bases lining up with TRBD2. CDR3 length: 12 residues. J gave up 3 bases and V 6 bases, and 0 bases lay outside the gene matches. Germline CDR1 and CDR2: SNHLY and FYNNEI.

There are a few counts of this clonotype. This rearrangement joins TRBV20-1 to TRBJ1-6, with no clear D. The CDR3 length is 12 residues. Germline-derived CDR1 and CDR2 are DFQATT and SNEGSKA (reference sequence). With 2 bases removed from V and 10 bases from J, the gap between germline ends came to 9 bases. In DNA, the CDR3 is TGCAGTGCTAGAATAGGATCCTCACCCCTCCACTTT. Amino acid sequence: CSARIGSSPLHF.

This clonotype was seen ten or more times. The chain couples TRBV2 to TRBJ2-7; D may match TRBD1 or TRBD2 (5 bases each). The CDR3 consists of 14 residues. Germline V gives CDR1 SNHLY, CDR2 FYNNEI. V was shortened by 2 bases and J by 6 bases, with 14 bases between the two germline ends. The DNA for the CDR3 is TGTGCCAGCAGTGAATGGGGGAAGGATGGCGAGCAGTACTTC. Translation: CASSEWGKDGEQYF.

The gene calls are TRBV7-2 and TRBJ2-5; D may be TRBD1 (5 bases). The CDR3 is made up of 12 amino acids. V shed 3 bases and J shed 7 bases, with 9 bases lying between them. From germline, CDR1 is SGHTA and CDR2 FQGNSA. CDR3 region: CASSLMGPTQYF. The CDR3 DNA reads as TGTGCCAGCAGCTTGATGGGGCCGACCCAGTACTTC.

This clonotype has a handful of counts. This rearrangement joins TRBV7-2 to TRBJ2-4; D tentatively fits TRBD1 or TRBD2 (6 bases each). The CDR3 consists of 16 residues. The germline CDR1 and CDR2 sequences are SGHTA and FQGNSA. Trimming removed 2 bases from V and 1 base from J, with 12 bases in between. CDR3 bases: TGTGCCAGCAGCTTACTCGGGGGCGGGGCCAAAAACATTCAGTACTTC. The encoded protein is CASSLLGGGAKNIQYF.